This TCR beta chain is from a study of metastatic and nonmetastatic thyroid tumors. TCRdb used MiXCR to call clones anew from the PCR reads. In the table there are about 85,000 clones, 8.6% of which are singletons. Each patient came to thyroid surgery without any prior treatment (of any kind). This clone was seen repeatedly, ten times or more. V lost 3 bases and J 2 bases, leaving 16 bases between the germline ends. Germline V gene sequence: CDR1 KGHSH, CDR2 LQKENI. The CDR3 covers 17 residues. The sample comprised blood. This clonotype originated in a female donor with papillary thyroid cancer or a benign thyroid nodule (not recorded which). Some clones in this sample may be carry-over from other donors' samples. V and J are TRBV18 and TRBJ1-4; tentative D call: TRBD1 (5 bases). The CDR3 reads CASSPPWGQATNEKLFF. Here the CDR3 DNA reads TGTGCCAGCTCACCGCCCTGGGGCCAAGCCACTAATGAAAAACTGTTTTTT.